A selection of T cell receptor beta chains follows, all from one sample in a study of regulatory T cells in long-lasting Graves disease. TCRdb processed the multiplex PCR reads anew with MiXCR; each CDR3 protein has one entry. The sample has hundreds of thousands of distinct CDR3 sequences, around 15% seen once; the top ten hold about 18%. These data are also associated with another study on T cells in Graves' hyperthyroidism and ophthalmopathy.

Sequencing was performed on peripheral blood mononuclear cells (PBMCs), taken at new diagnosis, from a patient treated with antithyroid drugs. All receptors derive from a woman aged 30 to 39 with Graves disease. The CDR3 runs from the conserved cysteine through the conserved F or W. D genes are given only for firm matches. Some rows have no size entry. The others give once, few or many, or a class for an expanded clone.

J gene | clone size | V gene | D gene | CDR3 protein | CDR3 DNA
TRBJ2-3 | few | TRBV3-1 | TRBD2 | CASSHTQLGLATDTQYF | TGTGCCAGCAGCCACACTCAGTTGGGACTAGCCACGGATACGCAGTATTTT
TRBJ1-2 | many | TRBV7-9 | NA | CASSFLTYGYTF | TGTGCCAGCAGCTTTTTAACTTATGGCTACACCTTC
TRBJ1-1 | many | TRBV7-2 | NA | CASSPPGRQSWSEAFF | TGTGCCAGCAGCCCACCGGGGCGGCAAAGTTGGTCTGAAGCTTTCTTT
TRBJ1-2 | NA | TRBV7-9 | NA | CASSPISGGNYGYTF | TGTGCCAGCAGCCCGATATCCGGGGGGAACTATGGCTACACCTTC
TRBJ2-5 | few | TRBV7-9 | TRBD2 | CASSLEAGVKETQYF | TGTGCCAGCAGCTTAGAAGCGGGAGTGAAAGAGACCCAGTACTTC
TRBJ1-3 | many | TRBV7-8 | TRBD1 | CASRRTGPRNTIYF | TGTGCCAGCAGGAGGACAGGACCGAGAAACACCATATATTTT
TRBJ1-1 | NA | TRBV28 | NA | CASRAGFTEAFF | TGTGCCAGCAGGGCAGGGTTCACTGAGGCTTTCTTT
TRBJ2-3 | many | TRBV7-3 | TRBD2 | CASSLMGLAGDTQYF | TGTGCCAGCAGCTTAATGGGACTAGCGGGAGATACGCAGTATTTT
TRBJ2-7 | many | TRBV28 | NA | CASSFSRDYEQYF | TGTGCCAGCAGTTTCTCCAGGGACTACGAGCAGTACTTC
TRBJ1-5 | many | TRBV28 | TRBD1 | CASRKQGAVQPQHF | TGTGCCAGCAGGAAACAGGGGGCGGTTCAGCCCCAGCATTTT
TRBJ2-2 | NA | TRBV7-2 | NA | CASSFVLLNTGELFF | TGTGCCAGCAGCTTTGTGCTGCTGAACACCGGGGAGCTGTTTTTT
TRBJ2-7 | many | TRBV12-3/TRBV12-4 | TRBD1 | CASSPWDRGGYEQYF | TGTGCCAGCAGCCCCTGGGACAGGGGAGGCTACGAGCAGTACTTC
TRBJ2-5 | NA | TRBV5-5 | NA | CASSFSALGETQYF | TGTGCCAGCAGCTTCTCGGCCCTAGGGGAGACCCAGTACTTC
TRBJ2-7 | few | TRBV19 | NA | CASSAAYEQYF | TGTGCCAGTAGTGCCGCCTACGAGCAGTACTTC